This TCR beta chain stems from a study of cytomegalovirus exposure and HLA in healthy donors. Between the trimmed V and J ends, which lost 3 bases and 1 base, there was a span of 13 bases. Per the germline V gene, CDR1 is MDHEN and CDR2 is SYDVKM. There are 15 residues in the CDR3. The PCR used 60 Vbeta and 13 Jbeta primers. Original methodology: Per a later analysis, the number of unique TCR beta chains was some 82 million, of which roughly 10 million were shared. TCRdb's table, derived via immunoSEQ multiplex PCR, lists solely in-frame clones and lacks some. That table furnishes V, J and clone size, whereas the DNA furnished D and trimming. The sample lists fewer than 120,000 clones, 70% to 85% occurring once. Whole-study findings and limits: Earlier analysis looked at TCR beta V segments, and most were productive about 87% or about 30% of the time. Indistinguishable V segments such as TRBV6-2 and TRBV6-3 were excluded.

About this clone itself: Antigen unknown.

The chain combines TRBV28 with TRBJ2-7; the D gene is possibly TRBD1 (7 bases). Sequenced input: PBMCs. The TCR sequence derives from a man aged 25-40 years in good health and CMV-seropositive. For the CDR3, the DNA is TGTGCCAGCAGTTTTCAGGGGGGTATATCCTACGAGCAGTACTTC. Protein product: CASSFQGGISYEQYF.